These 13 T cell receptor beta chains were all obtained from the same sample, sequenced in a study of blood T cell repertoires in COVID-19. TCRdb's copy holds only in-frame clones and misses some; the assay was immunoSEQ multiplex PCR. The sample holds fewer than 200,000 clones, roughly 85% seen once. Material: PBMCs or T cells enriched from blood (not recorded which). Receptor source: a man in his 60s who had recovered from COVID-19.

The DNA of the CDR3 is TGTGCCAGCAGCCAGGGACAGATGAACACTGAAGCTTTCTTT. Its protein product is CASSQGQMNTEAFF. The V and J genes are TRBV9 and TRBJ1-1, with 7 bases fitting TRBD1. The junction had 3 bases not matched to a gene; V was cut back by 4 bases and J by 0 bases. Germline values: CDR1 SGDLS, CDR2 YYNGEE. The CDR3 runs 14 residues.

J is TRBJ2-6 and V is TRBV9; 12 bases agree with TRBD2. There are 19 residues in the CDR3. Germline CDR1 is SGDLS and CDR2 is YYNGEE. V gave up 4 bases and J gave up 1 base; unmatched junction bases: 9. The CDR3 DNA sequence: TGTGCCAGCAGCCCCGGCGGACTAGCGGGATTATCTGGGGCCAACGTCCTGACTTTC. Amino acid sequence: CASSPGGLAGLSGANVLTF. The variable domain in full, with the rest retrieved from reference TRBV9 and TRBJ2-6, is DSGVTQTPKHLITATGQRVTLRCSPRSGDLSVYWYQQSLDQGLQFLIQYYNGEERAKGNILERFSAQQFPDLHSELNLSSLELGDSALYFCASSPGGLAGLSGANVLTFGAGSRLTVL.

This clone was found once. The chain links TRBV3-1 (or the pseudogene TRBV3-2) to TRBJ2-4; 8 bases agree with TRBD2. The CDR3 is 14 amino acids. Germline V gene data show CDR1 as LGHDT and CDR2 as YNNKEL (reference sequence). The trim removed 2 bases at V and 9 bases at J, leaving 6 bases unmatched. CDR3 DNA sequence: TGTGCCAGCAGCCAACGCGGGGGGTACCCCATTCAGTACTTC. Protein sequence: CASSQRGGYPIQYF.

The genes are TRBV28 and TRBJ2-3; unclear D gene. V lost 3 bases to trimming and J lost 7 bases, with 17 bases between them. The CDR3 sequence is 15 residues long. The germline CDR1 and CDR2 sequences are MDHEN and SYDVKM. CDR3 nucleotide sequence: TGTGCCAGCAGTTTTATCCCCCCCAGCGCATATACGCAGTATTTT. It yields the protein CASSFIPPSAYTQYF.

This rearrangement joins TRBV9 to TRBJ2-2; D not certain. CDR3 size: 14 residues. Germline assignment: CDR1 SGDLS and CDR2 YYNGEE. With 3 bases removed from V and 7 bases from J, the gap between germline ends came to 13 bases. CDR3 sequence (DNA): TGTGCCAGCAGCGCCGCCCTTCCAGACGGGGAGCTGTTTTTT. It codes for CASSAALPDGELFF.

The V gene is TRBV5-1, the J gene TRBJ1-1; a possible D gene is TRBD1 (5 bases). The CDR3 has 14 residues. V dropped 4 bases and J dropped 7 bases, with 17 bases sitting between them. Germline loops: CDR1 SGHRS, CDR2 YFSETQ. In DNA, the CDR3 is TGCGCCAGCAGCCCCGGACGGGGGGTTGTTGAAGCTTTCTTT. Its translation is CASSPGRGVVEAFF. The whole variable domain, filled in from reference TRBV5-1 and TRBJ1-1, reads KAGVTQTPRYLIKTRGQQVTLSCSPISGHRSVSWYQQTPGQGLQFLFEYFSETQRNKGNFPGRFSGRQFSNSRSEMNVSTLELGDSALYLCASSPGRGVVEAFFGQGTRLTVV.

This clone was detected only a few times. This sequence joins TRBV4-2 and TRBJ2-3; D gene unclear. The CDR3 has 13 amino acids. V shed 0 bases and J shed 6 bases, with 7 bases lying between them. The germline V gene encodes CDR1 LGHNA and CDR2 YNFKEQ. CDR3 in amino acids: CASSQDPVDTQYF. DNA of the CDR3: TGTGCCAGCAGCCAAGACCCGGTTGATACGCAGTATTTT.

The chain has TRBV5-1 and TRBJ2-7; 9 nucleotides agree with TRBD1. Germline CDR1 SGHRS, CDR2 YFSETQ. This CDR3 is built from 14 residues. Unmatched junction bases numbered 14, after V lost 9 bases and J lost 7 bases. The CDR3: CATNPGQGVGEQYF. The CDR3 nucleotides are TGCGCCACCAATCCGGGACAGGGAGTTGGGGAGCAGTACTTC.

The V gene is TRBV7-8, the J gene TRBJ1-5; the D is unclear. Germline V gives CDR1 SGHVS, CDR2 FQNEAQ. Trimming cost V 0 bases and J 0 bases, with 9 bases left between them. The CDR3 spans 16 residues. CDR3 region: CASSLAGRNSNQPQHF. CDR3 sequence (DNA): TGTGCCAGCAGCTTAGCGGGGAGGAATAGCAATCAGCCCCAGCATTTT.

The V call is TRBV28, the J call TRBJ1-5; TRBD1 aligns across 7 bases. Germline V gene data show CDR1 as MDHEN and CDR2 as SYDVKM. Germline trimming cut 2 bases from V and 2 bases from J; bases unmatched to any gene: 3. This CDR3 region has 15 residues. CDR3 region: CASSLVTGGNQPQHF. In nucleotides, the CDR3 is TGTGCCAGCAGTTTAGTTACAGGGGGCAATCAGCCCCAGCATTTT.

The DNA of the CDR3 is TGTGCCAGCAGCTTACGGGGGAGGACAACAGATACGCAGTATTTT. Amino acids: CASSLRGRTTDTQYF. The chain employs TRBV28 and TRBJ2-3; D is perhaps TRBD2 (6 bases). Germline V gives CDR1 MDHEN, CDR2 SYDVKM. This CDR3 has 15 amino acids. Trimming cost V 6 bases and J 3 bases, with 16 bases left between them.

This clone appeared a few times. The rearrangement links TRBV30 to TRBJ2-7; TRBD1 matches at 9 bases. V lost 2 bases, J lost 1 base, and 6 bases stayed unmatched. Germline loops: CDR1 GTSNPN, CDR2 SVGIG (reference sequence). There are 15 residues in the CDR3. The CDR3 protein is CAWSSGQGPSYEQYF. The CDR3 DNA reads TGTGCCTGGAGTTCCGGACAGGGGCCGTCCTACGAGCAGTACTTC.

The chain has TRBV3-1 (or the pseudogene TRBV3-2) and TRBJ2-1, with 10 bases fitting TRBD2. With V trimmed by 0 bases and J by 6 bases, 5 bases remained unmatched. Germline loops: CDR1 LGHDT, CDR2 YNNKEL (reference sequence). CDR3 size: 16 residues. The CDR3 is CASSQDGLAGANEQFF. The CDR3 DNA sequence: TGTGCCAGCAGCCAAGATGGCCTAGCGGGGGCCAATGAGCAGTTCTTC.